This entry is about one T cell receptor beta chain. These data belong to a study of blood T cell repertoires in COVID-19. Across the whole study: T cells, B-cell-depleted T cells, or PBMCs supplied cDNA or gDNA.

Using immunoSEQ multiplex PCR, the repertoire was profiled, and TCRdb retains in-frame clones only, with some absent. The sample lists 110,000 or so clones, more than 75% occurring once. The sequenced sample consisted of peripheral blood. The clonotype originates from a woman aged 40 to 50 with acute or convalescent COVID-19.

CDR3 in DNA: TGTGCCAGCAGCCAAGATGAAAGTGGGCTGATGGCGAGCTCCTATAATTCACCCCTCCACTTT. Translating gives CASSQDESGLMASSYNSPLHF. The chain combines TRBV4-2 with TRBJ1-6; D gene ambiguous. The CDR3 contains 21 residues. V lost 0 bases, J lost 0 bases, and 21 bases lay in between. The germline CDR1 and CDR2 sequences are LGHNA and YNFKEQ.